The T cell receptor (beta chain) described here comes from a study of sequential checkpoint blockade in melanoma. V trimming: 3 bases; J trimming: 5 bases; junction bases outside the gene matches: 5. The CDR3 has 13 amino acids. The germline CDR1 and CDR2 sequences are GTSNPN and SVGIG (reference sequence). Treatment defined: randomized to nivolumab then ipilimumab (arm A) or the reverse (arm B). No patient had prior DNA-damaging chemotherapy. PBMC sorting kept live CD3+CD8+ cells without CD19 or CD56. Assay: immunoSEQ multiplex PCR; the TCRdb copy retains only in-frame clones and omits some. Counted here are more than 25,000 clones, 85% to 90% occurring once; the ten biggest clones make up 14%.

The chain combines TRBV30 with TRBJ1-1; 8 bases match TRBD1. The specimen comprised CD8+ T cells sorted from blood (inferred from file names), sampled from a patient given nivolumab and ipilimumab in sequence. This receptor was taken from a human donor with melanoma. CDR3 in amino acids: CAWRDRVWTEAFF. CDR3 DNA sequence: TGTGCCTGGAGGGACAGGGTCTGGACTGAAGCTTTCTTT.